This section outlines one T cell receptor (beta chain) sequence together with its context. The protocol was immunoSEQ multiplex PCR, while the TCRdb copy is restricted to in-frame clones and leaves out a portion. The table has roughly 32,000 clones, roughly 94% seen once. These data are taken from a study of PD-1 blockade in classical Hodgkin lymphoma. The CDR3 length is 16 residues. Trimming cost V 5 bases and J 6 bases; bases outside gene matches: 11. Germline loops: CDR1 SEHNR, CDR2 FQNEAQ (reference sequence). Time point: newly diagnosed, previously untreated cHL patient sample. Sequencing was done on a sample of peripheral blood mononuclear cells (PBMCs). The sequence derives from a human donor with classical Hodgkin lymphoma. The V gene is TRBV7-9, the J gene TRBJ2-1, with TRBD2 matching over 9 bases. The CDR3 bases are TGTGCCAGCAGCCTGGGGGCGGGAGGGCCATTCAATGAGCAGTTCTTC. Translating gives CASSLGAGGPFNEQFF.